Each of the 12 T cell receptor beta chains below was sequenced from the same sample in a study of patients and donors after allogeneic stem cell transplantation. TCRdb reprocessed the RT-PCR reads via MiXCR and lists one record per CDR3 protein. The sample carries approximately 410,000 distinct CDR3 sequences, 16% recorded once. What was sequenced was blood, either unsorted or a sorted T cell fraction (not recorded which). These receptor sequences come from a human donor who was either an allogeneic HSCT recipient or a stem cell or donor lymphocyte infusion donor (not recorded which). It is not recorded whose cells these are; they may come from a transplant donor.

A few counts support this clonotype. The chain is built from TRBV7-2 and TRBJ2-7; D is ambiguous. V lost 6 bases and J 2 bases, leaving 11 bases between the germline ends. Per the germline V gene, CDR1 is SGHTA and CDR2 is FQGNSA. The CDR3 is made up of 13 amino acids. The CDR3 region is CASSPRTTYEQYF. CDR3 coding DNA: TGTGCCAGCAGTCCCCGGACCACCTACGAGCAGTACTTC. Complete variable domain (other parts from reference TRBV7-2 and TRBJ2-7): GAGVSQSPSNKVTEKGKDVELRCDPISGHTALYWYRQSLGQGLEFLIYFQGNSAPDKSGLPSDRFSAERTGGSVSTLTIQRTQQEDSAVYLCASSPRTTYEQYFGPGTRLTVT.

This clonotype was counted between two and nine times. The chain carries TRBV20-1 and TRBJ2-1; D may be TRBD2 (5 bases). V was pared by 2 bases and J by 10 bases, with 9 bases between. Germline assignment: CDR1 DFQATT and CDR2 SNEGSKA (reference sequence). The CDR3 has 11 amino acids. The CDR3 nucleotides are TGCAGTGCTAGATCGAGGGCCGAGCAGTTCTTC. This encodes CSARSRAEQFF.

This chain connects TRBV5-1 to TRBJ2-2; 10 bases align to TRBD2. The germline gives CDR1 SGHRS, CDR2 YFSETQ. This CDR3 is built from 16 residues. V lost 4 bases and J lost 3; bases outside the gene matches: 6. The CDR3 spells CASSPRTSGYTGELFF. The CDR3 DNA sequence: TGCGCCAGCAGCCCTAGGACTAGCGGTTACACCGGGGAGCTGTTTTTT.

This clonotype was counted a few times. The chain combines TRBV12-3 or TRBV12-4 with TRBJ1-5; a weak D match, TRBD1 (5 bases). The CDR3 runs 16 residues. V was clipped by 5 bases and J by 1 base, with 15 bases between them. The CDR3 sequence: CASSPRGLKSNQPQHF. The CDR3 DNA reads TGTGCCAGCAGTCCCCGGGGCCTGAAGAGCAATCAGCCCCAGCATTTT.

The chain couples TRBV6-1 to TRBJ2-1; 7 bases fit TRBD1. The CDR3 runs to 14 residues. The J segment lost 5 bases and the V segment lost 5 bases, leaving 6 bases of the junction unmatched. Germline CDR1 is MNHNS and CDR2 is SASEGT. CDR3 in amino acids: CASSPRQGHNEQFF. For the CDR3, the DNA is TGTGCCAGCAGTCCGAGACAGGGCCACAATGAGCAGTTCTTC.

This chain joins TRBV20-1 and TRBJ1-5, with a weak D call TRBD1 (5 bases). V was shortened by 3 bases and J by 1 base, with 13 bases between the two germline ends. CDR1 and CDR2 from the germline V gene are DFQATT and SNEGSKA (reference sequence). CDR3 length: 15 residues. The CDR3 sequence: CSASVGRGSNQPQHF. The CDR3 region has the DNA TGCAGTGCTAGTGTAGGTAGGGGCAGCAATCAGCCCCAGCATTTT.

This clonotype was seen a few times. V gene TRBV29-1 combines with J gene TRBJ1-2; D call uncertain. The CDR3 length is 10 residues. The germline CDR1 and CDR2 sequences are SQVTM and ANQGSEA. V was shortened by 6 bases and J by 7 bases, with 9 bases between the two germline ends. The CDR3 bases are TGCAGCGTAGACGGGTTTGGCTACACCTTC. Its translation: CSVDGFGYTF.

This clonotype occurred a few times. The chain links TRBV4-1 to TRBJ1-1; D not certain. The V end was cut by 5 bases, the J end by 6 bases, with 13 bases between. CDR1 and CDR2 from the germline V gene are MGHRA and YSYEKL. This CDR3 is built from 13 residues. This CDR3 reads CASSSSIFSEAFF. In nucleotides, the CDR3 is TGCGCCAGCAGCTCAAGTATTTTCTCTGAAGCTTTCTTT.

The chain has TRBV20-1 and TRBJ2-5, with D maybe TRBD2 (7 bases). The CDR3 is 15 residues long. The ends were cut back, 0 bases at V and 4 bases at J, with 15 bases in the middle. Germline CDR1 is DFQATT and CDR2 is SNEGSKA (reference sequence). The CDR3 nucleotides are TGCAGTGCTAGAGAGGGGAGGGGGGGTAGAGAGACCCAGTACTTC. Translation: CSAREGRGGRETQYF.

Remarks on this clonotype: Germline is not matched at one junction end, which may reflect a read error. The chain recombines TRBV9 with TRBJ2-7; 9 bases align to TRBD2. Germline loops: CDR1 SGDLS, CDR2 YYNGEE. This CDR3 contains 14 residues. The chain's CDR3 is CASSVGGGEVRLNF. CDR3 DNA: TGTGCCAGCAGCGTAGGCGGGGGGGAGGTTCGTCTGAACTTC.

This clonotype was counted many times. CDR3 sequence: CASSLQGATYQPQHF. The CDR3 region has the DNA TGTGCCAGCAGCTTACAGGGGGCAACATATCAGCCCCAGCATTTT. The chain uses TRBV7-2 and TRBJ1-5, with 8 bases aligning to TRBD1. Germline assignment: CDR1 SGHTA and CDR2 FQGNSA. The CDR3 contains 15 residues. After removal of 2 bases from V and 5 bases from J, the junction contained 5 bases not matched to a gene.

The rearrangement uses TRBV29-1 and TRBJ2-1, with D possibly matching TRBD1 (5 bases). The V end was cut by 7 bases, the J end by 0 bases, with 10 bases between. The CDR3 spans 13 residues. The germline V gene has CDR1 SQVTM and CDR2 ANQGSEA. In nucleotides, the CDR3 is TGCAGCGCCCGACAGAGCTCCTACAATGAGCAGTTCTTC. This encodes CSARQSSYNEQFF.